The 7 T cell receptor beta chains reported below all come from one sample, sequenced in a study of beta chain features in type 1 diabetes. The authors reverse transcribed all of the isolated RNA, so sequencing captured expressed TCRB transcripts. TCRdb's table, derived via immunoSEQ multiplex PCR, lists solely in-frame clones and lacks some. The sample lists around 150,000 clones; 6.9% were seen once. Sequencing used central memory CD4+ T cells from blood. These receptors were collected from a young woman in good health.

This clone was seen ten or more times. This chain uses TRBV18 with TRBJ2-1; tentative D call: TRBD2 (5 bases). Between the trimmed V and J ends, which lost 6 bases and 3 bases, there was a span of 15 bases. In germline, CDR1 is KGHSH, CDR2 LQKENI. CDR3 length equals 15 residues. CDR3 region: CASSHRDLGYNEQFF. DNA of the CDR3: TGTGCCAGCTCTCACCGGGATCTGGGCTACAATGAGCAGTTCTTC.

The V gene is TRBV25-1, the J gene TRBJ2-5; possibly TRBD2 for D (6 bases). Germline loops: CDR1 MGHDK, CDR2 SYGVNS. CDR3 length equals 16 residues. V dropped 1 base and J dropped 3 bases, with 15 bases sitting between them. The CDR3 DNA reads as TGTGCCAGCAGTGAATCCGGGGGTCTTAGGAAAGAGACCCAGTACTTC. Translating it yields CASSESGGLRKETQYF.

CDR3 region: CASSTQVNTEAFF. The CDR3 DNA follows: TGTGCCAGCAGTACACAGGTAAACACTGAAGCTTTCTTT. The chain is built from TRBV27 and TRBJ1-1; weak D call: TRBD1 (5 bases). With 5 bases removed from V and 2 bases from J, the gap between germline ends came to 9 bases. This CDR3 comprises 13 residues. Looked up from germline, CDR1 is MNHEY and CDR2 is SMNVEV (reference sequence).

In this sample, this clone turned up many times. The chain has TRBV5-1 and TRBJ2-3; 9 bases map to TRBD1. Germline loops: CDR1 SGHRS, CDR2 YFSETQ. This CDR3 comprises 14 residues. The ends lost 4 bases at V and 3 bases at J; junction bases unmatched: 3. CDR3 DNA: TGCGCCAGCAGCGGGGGACAGGGTACAGATACGCAGTATTTT. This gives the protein CASSGGQGTDTQYF. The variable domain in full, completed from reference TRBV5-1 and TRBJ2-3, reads KAGVTQTPRYLIKTRGQQVTLSCSPISGHRSVSWYQQTPGQGLQFLFEYFSETQRNKGNFPGRFSGRQFSNSRSEMNVSTLELGDSALYLCASSGGQGTDTQYFGPGTRLTVL.

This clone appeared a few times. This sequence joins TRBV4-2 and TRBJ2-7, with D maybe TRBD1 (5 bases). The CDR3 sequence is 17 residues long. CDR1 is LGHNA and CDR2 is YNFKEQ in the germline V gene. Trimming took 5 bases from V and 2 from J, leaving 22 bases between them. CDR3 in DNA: TGTGCCAGCAGCTTTACGGCAGGGAAGGGCGTAACCTACGAGCAGTACTTC. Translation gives CASSFTAGKGVTYEQYF.

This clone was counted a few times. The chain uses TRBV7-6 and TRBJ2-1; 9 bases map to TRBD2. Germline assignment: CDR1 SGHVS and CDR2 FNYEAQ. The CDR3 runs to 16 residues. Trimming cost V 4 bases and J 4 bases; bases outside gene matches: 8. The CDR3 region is CASSYRLADLYNEQFF. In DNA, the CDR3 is TGTGCCAGCAGCTACCGACTAGCGGACCTTTACAATGAGCAGTTCTTC.

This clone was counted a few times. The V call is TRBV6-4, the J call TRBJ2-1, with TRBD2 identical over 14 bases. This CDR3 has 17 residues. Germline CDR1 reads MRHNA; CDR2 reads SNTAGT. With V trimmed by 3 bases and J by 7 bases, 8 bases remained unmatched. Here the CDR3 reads CASSDRLAGGPWNEQFF. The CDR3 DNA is TGTGCCAGCAGTGATAGACTAGCGGGAGGGCCGTGGAATGAGCAGTTCTTC.